The 7 T cell receptor beta chains in this list originate from one sample, sequenced in a study of OX40 agonist ivuxolimab in advanced cancers. Profiled with immunoSEQ multiplex PCR; TCRdb holds only in-frame clones, not every one. The sample holds about 73,000 clones, more than 80% seen once. This material consisted of CD4+ or CD8+ T cells sorted from blood, taken in a trial of the OX40 agonist ivuxolimab. The receptors were sampled from an adult with an advanced solid tumor such as melanoma, head and neck, liver or kidney cancer.

The chain is built from TRBV4-1 and TRBJ2-7, with D unresolved. From germline, CDR1 is MGHRA and CDR2 YSYEKL. The length of the CDR3 is 11 residues. Trimming pared 3 bases from V and 6 bases from J, leaving 6 bases between. In nucleotides, the CDR3 is TGCGCCAGCAGCCACCTAGGCGAGCAGTACTTC. Protein: CASSHLGEQYF.

The chain's CDR3 is CAIPSRERTGELFF. In DNA, the CDR3 is TGTGCCATCCCGTCCAGGGAGAGAACCGGGGAGCTGTTTTTT. This chain joins TRBV10-3 and TRBJ2-2; D may correspond to TRBD1 or TRBD2 (5 bases each). CDR3 size: 14 residues. Trimming took off 8 bases at V and 5 bases at J, with 15 bases between the two ends. Germline V gene lookup returns CDR1 ENHRY and CDR2 SYGVKD.

The chain employs TRBV7-2 and TRBJ1-1; a weak D match, TRBD1 (5 bases). V was shortened by 1 base and J by 3 bases, with 9 bases between the two germline ends. Germline values: CDR1 SGHTA, CDR2 FQGNSA. The CDR3 consists of 14 residues. The CDR3 DNA reads TGTGCCAGCAGCTTAGTGACAGACTACACTGAAGCTTTCTTT. This encodes CASSLVTDYTEAFF.

The chain couples TRBV9 to TRBJ1-1; a possible D gene is TRBD1 (5 bases). CDR3 length equals 13 residues. V lost 4 bases and J lost 7, with 14 bases in between. Germline V gives CDR1 SGDLS, CDR2 YYNGEE. The CDR3 sequence is CASSTQGGVEAFF. For the CDR3, the DNA is TGTGCCAGCAGCACGCAGGGAGGGGTTGAAGCTTTCTTT.

The gene calls are TRBV9 and TRBJ2-3; D is perhaps TRBD1 or TRBD2 (5 bases each). The CDR3 is made up of 14 amino acids. CDR1 is SGDLS and CDR2 is YYNGEE in the germline V gene. Trimming stripped 4 bases from V and 4 bases from J, with 13 bases between. The CDR3 nucleotides read TGTGCCAGCAGCCCGGGGACCCGCCCAGATACGCAGTATTTT. It yields the protein CASSPGTRPDTQYF.

This sequence joins TRBV9 and TRBJ2-7; 11 bases fit TRBD1. The CDR3 consists of 15 residues. Per germline, CDR1 SGDLS and CDR2 YYNGEE. The V segment lost 3 bases and the J segment 1 base; nucleotides outside the gene matches: 3. The CDR3 nucleotides are TGTGCCAGCAGCGAGGGGACAGGGGGTTCCTACGAGCAGTACTTC. The encoded protein is CASSEGTGGSYEQYF.

The V gene is TRBV9, the J gene TRBJ1-1; D uncertain. Trimming left V 3 bases short and J 2 bases short, with 11 bases between. Germline V gives CDR1 SGDLS, CDR2 YYNGEE. The CDR3 sequence is 14 residues long. CDR3: CASSGRTANTEAFF. The CDR3 DNA sequence: TGTGCCAGCAGCGGACGGACGGCTAACACTGAAGCTTTCTTT.